This T cell receptor (beta chain) was documented in a study of cytomegalovirus exposure and HLA in healthy donors. Method: immunoSEQ multiplex PCR; TCRdb's copy keeps in-frame clones and lacks some. This table has under 200,000 clones, roughly nine tenths appearing once. The CDR3 is made up of 13 amino acids. J gave up 5 bases and V 8 bases, and 9 bases lay outside the gene matches. Germline CDR1 is SQVTM and CDR2 is ANQGSEA. Sequenced material: PBMCs. This rearrangement joins TRBV29-1 to TRBJ2-1; TRBD2 aligns across 7 bases. This sequence was found in a woman under 30 in good health and CMV-seropositive. CDR3 sequence reads: CSSPGGLHNEQFF. As DNA, the CDR3 is TGCAGCTCCCCGGGGGGACTACACAATGAGCAGTTCTTC.